The 15 T cell receptor beta chains presented below share a single source sample, sequenced in a study of shared clonotypes between healthy human individuals. The table came from immunoSEQ multiplex PCR; TCRdb's copy has only in-frame clones and leaves some out. The sample carries 2.3 million or so clones, 80% to 95% recorded once. Sequenced material: naive CD4+ T cells from PBMCs. Subset of the sample: CD45RA+ positively selected. All receptors come from a man aged 18-30 years in good health. Some clones in this sample may be carry-over from other donors' samples.

The chain recombines TRBV28 with TRBJ1-1, with a weak D call TRBD1 (5 bases). This CDR3 contains 13 residues. V lost 11 bases to trimming and J lost 3 bases, with 16 bases between them. CDR1 and CDR2 from the germline V gene are MDHEN and SYDVKM. The CDR3 bases are TGTGCCTCCCGAGGGGTTCCTTACACTGAAGCTTTCTTT. It yields the protein CASRGVPYTEAFF. Combining the CDR3 with reference TRBV28 and TRBJ1-1 gives the whole variable domain DVKVTQSSRYLVKRTGEKVFLECVQDMDHENMFWYRQDPGLGLRLIYFSYDVKMKEKGDIPEGYSVSREKKERFSLILESASTNQTSMYLCASRGVPYTEAFFGQGTRLTVV.

To note about this clone: The same CDR3 is also encoded by other DNA sequences in this sample. The chain combines TRBV29-1 with TRBJ1-5, with D possibly matching TRBD1 (5 bases). Germline lookup yields CDR1 SQVTM and CDR2 ANQGSEA. The CDR3 totals 12 residues. The V end was cut by 4 bases, the J end by 1 base, with 5 bases between. As DNA, the CDR3 is TGCAGCGTTGGACAGAGCAATCAGCCCCAGCATTTT. It is translated as CSVGQSNQPQHF.

V and J are TRBV4-1 and TRBJ2-7; D may match TRBD1 or TRBD2 (5 bases each). Trimming took off 10 bases at V and 0 bases at J, with 16 bases between the two ends. CDR1 MGHRA and CDR2 YSYEKL come from the germline V gene. The CDR3 totals 14 residues. CDR3 protein: CATQGRIGSYEQYF. The CDR3 coding sequence is TGCGCCACCCAGGGACGGATCGGCTCCTACGAGCAGTACTTC.

The chain is built from TRBV5-1 and TRBJ2-1; 8 nucleotides match TRBD2. V gave up 0 bases and J gave up 0 bases; unmatched junction bases: 2. In germline, CDR1 is SGHRS, CDR2 YFSETQ. CDR3 length: 16 residues. CDR3 DNA sequence: TGCGCCAGCAGCTTGGGGCGGGAGGCCTCCTACAATGAGCAGTTCTTC. The encoded protein is CASSLGREASYNEQFF.

This CDR3 is CASSEWGADGELFF. The CDR3 bases are TGTGCCAGCAGTGAATGGGGGGCTGACGGGGAGCTGTTTTTT. V gene TRBV25-1 combines with J gene TRBJ2-2; possibly TRBD1 or TRBD2 for D (6 bases each). The CDR3 consists of 14 residues. Deletions cut 1 base from V and 7 bases from J, with 10 bases between. Germline CDR1 reads MGHDK; CDR2 reads SYGVNS.

The chain is built from TRBV5-1 and TRBJ1-1, with a weak D call TRBD1 (5 bases). Germline assignment: CDR1 SGHRS and CDR2 YFSETQ. V was cut by 6 bases and J by 3 bases, with 15 bases left in between. This CDR3 comprises 14 residues. Here the CDR3 reads CASTRGVWDTEAFF. CDR3 nucleotides: TGCGCCAGCACCCGGGGGGTTTGGGACACTGAAGCTTTCTTT.

The chain has TRBV23-1 and TRBJ1-3; D gene uncertain. TRBV23-1 is an ORF for which the function is uncertain. Trimming left V 3 bases short and J 2 bases short, with 11 bases between. The CDR3 totals 15 residues. CDR3 DNA sequence: TGCGCCAGCAGTCACTGGCAGCCTACTGGAAACACCATATATTTT. Translation: CASSHWQPTGNTIYF.

In regard to this clone: This sample includes further DNA sequences coding for the same CDR3. The chain employs TRBV19 and TRBJ2-5; no reliable D call. The V end lost 5 bases, the J end lost 5 bases, and 6 bases lay between the germline ends. Germline CDR1 reads LNHDA; CDR2 reads SQIVND (reference sequence). This CDR3 comprises 11 residues. CDR3 sequence reads: CASSVGETQYF. The CDR3 DNA sequence: TGTGCCAGTAGTGTAGGGGAGACCCAGTACTTC.

A few counts support this clone. V gene TRBV5-1 combines with J gene TRBJ2-7; the match to TRBD2 covers 8 bases. Germline lookup yields CDR1 SGHRS and CDR2 YFSETQ. The CDR3 runs 15 residues. Losses at the gene ends were 0 bases for V and 5 bases for J; bases not matched to a gene: 7. The CDR3 loop is CASSLGREGQDEQYF. The CDR3 DNA follows: TGCGCCAGCAGCTTGGGACGGGAGGGCCAGGACGAGCAGTACTTC.

V and J are TRBV30 and TRBJ1-3, with D uncertain. The V end was cut by 3 bases, the J end by 0 bases, with 9 bases between. This CDR3 spans 14 amino acids. In germline, CDR1 is GTSNPN, CDR2 SVGIG (reference sequence). The CDR3 sequence is CAWRSPGSGNTIYF. The CDR3 DNA follows: TGTGCCTGGAGGTCCCCCGGCTCTGGAAACACCATATATTTT.

This sequence joins TRBV28 and TRBJ2-7, with 10 positions matching TRBD1. V lost 6 bases, J lost 5 bases, and 7 bases stayed unmatched. Germline V gene data show CDR1 as MDHEN and CDR2 as SYDVKM. This CDR3 is built from 14 residues. The DNA for the CDR3 is TGTGCCAGCAGACCCGGGACAGGGGAGAACGAGCAGTACTTC. It encodes CASRPGTGENEQYF.

Written as DNA, the CDR3 is TGTGCCAGCAGCTTCAGGTCAGGGGCAGAGACCCAGTACTTC. It translates to CASSFRSGAETQYF. The J gene is TRBJ2-5, the V gene TRBV5-5; D is possibly TRBD1 (6 bases). The V end was cut by 2 bases, the J end by 4 bases, with 12 bases between. Germline values: CDR1 SGHKS, CDR2 YYEKEE (reference sequence). The CDR3 totals 14 residues.

This rearrangement joins TRBV5-1 to TRBJ2-3; 7 positions match TRBD2. This CDR3 region has 17 residues. The junction had 12 bases not matched to a gene; V was cut back by 1 base and J by 4 bases. Germline V gene data show CDR1 as SGHRS and CDR2 as YFSETQ. For the CDR3, the DNA is TGCGCCAGCAGCTTGCCAAGTAGCGGGTCGACATCAGATACGCAGTATTTT. It encodes CASSLPSSGSTSDTQYF. Looking up the rest from reference TRBV5-1 and TRBJ2-3 gives the full variable domain: KAGVTQTPRYLIKTRGQQVTLSCSPISGHRSVSWYQQTPGQGLQFLFEYFSETQRNKGNFPGRFSGRQFSNSRSEMNVSTLELGDSALYLCASSLPSSGSTSDTQYFGPGTRLTVL.

The chain has TRBV5-4 and TRBJ2-1; tentatively, D is TRBD2 (5 bases). Looked up from germline, CDR1 is SGHNT and CDR2 is YYREEE (reference sequence). The CDR3 has 16 residues. V lost 4 bases to trimming and J lost 0 bases, with 14 bases between them. The CDR3 nucleotides are TGTGCCAGCAGCCCGCCCGAAGGGAGCTCCTACAATGAGCAGTTCTTC. It yields the protein CASSPPEGSSYNEQFF.

The chain employs TRBV2 and TRBJ1-3; a weak D match, TRBD1 (5 bases). Germline V gives CDR1 SNHLY, CDR2 FYNNEI. This CDR3 has 13 amino acids. The ends were cut back, 10 bases at V and 4 bases at J, with 14 bases in the middle. The CDR3 here is CAINPAGGNTIYF. In DNA, the CDR3 is TGTGCCATCAACCCGGCAGGGGGAAACACCATATATTTT.